This TCR beta chain was obtained from a study of T cell repertoires and HLA-DP antigens. On this clone: The target antigen is unknown.

TCRdb's copy holds only in-frame clones and misses some; the assay was immunoSEQ multiplex PCR. The table includes about 89,000 clones, about 89% detected once. V was trimmed by 2 bases and J by 2 bases, leaving 1 base between them. CDR3 size: 12 residues. Germline CDR1 SGHRS, CDR2 YFSETQ. The genes are TRBV5-1 and TRBJ2-2; D ambiguous. Sample: CD4+ T cells from PBMCs. The clonotype originates from a middle-aged man in good health and CMV-seronegative. The CDR3 protein is CASSFNTGELFF. CDR3 in DNA: TGCGCCAGCAGCTTTAACACCGGGGAGCTGTTTTTT.